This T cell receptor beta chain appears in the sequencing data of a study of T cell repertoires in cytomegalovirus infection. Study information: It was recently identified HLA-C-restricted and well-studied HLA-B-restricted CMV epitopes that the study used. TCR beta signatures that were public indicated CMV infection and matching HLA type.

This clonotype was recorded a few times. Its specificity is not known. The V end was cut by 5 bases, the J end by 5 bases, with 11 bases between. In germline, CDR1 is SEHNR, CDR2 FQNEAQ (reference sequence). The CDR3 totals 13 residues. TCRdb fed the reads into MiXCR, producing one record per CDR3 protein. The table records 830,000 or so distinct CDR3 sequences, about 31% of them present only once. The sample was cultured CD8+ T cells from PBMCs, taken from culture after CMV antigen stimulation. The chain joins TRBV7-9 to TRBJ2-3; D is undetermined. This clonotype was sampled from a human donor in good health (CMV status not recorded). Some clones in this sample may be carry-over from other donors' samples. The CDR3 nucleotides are TGTGCCAGCAGCACCGGACCCCAAGATACGCAGTATTTT. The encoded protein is CASSTGPQDTQYF.